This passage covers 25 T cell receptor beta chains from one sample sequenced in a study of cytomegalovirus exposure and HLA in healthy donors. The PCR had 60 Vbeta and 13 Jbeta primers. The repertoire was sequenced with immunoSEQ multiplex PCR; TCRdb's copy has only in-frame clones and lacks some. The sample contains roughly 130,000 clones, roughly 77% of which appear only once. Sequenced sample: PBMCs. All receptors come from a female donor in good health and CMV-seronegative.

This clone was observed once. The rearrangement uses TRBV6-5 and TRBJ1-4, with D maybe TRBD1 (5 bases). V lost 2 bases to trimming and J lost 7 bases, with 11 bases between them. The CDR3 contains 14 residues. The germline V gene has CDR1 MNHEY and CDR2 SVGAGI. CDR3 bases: TGTGCCAGCAGTTACGGGACTTACGGTGAAAAACTGTTTTTT. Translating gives CASSYGTYGEKLFF.

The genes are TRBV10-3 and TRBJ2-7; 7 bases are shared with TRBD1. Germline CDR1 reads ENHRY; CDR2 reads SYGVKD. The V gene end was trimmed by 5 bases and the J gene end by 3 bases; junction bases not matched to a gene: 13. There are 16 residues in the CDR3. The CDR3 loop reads CAISPGQESPFYEQYF. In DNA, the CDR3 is TGTGCCATCAGTCCCGGACAGGAGAGCCCATTCTACGAGCAGTACTTC.

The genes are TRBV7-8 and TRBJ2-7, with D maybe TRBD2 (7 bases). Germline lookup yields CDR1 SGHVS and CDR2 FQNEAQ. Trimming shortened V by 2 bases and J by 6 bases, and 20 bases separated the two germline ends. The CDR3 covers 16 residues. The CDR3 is CASSLIGGVRVGEQYF. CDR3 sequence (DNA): TGTGCCAGCAGCTTAATAGGGGGGGTGAGGGTAGGCGAGCAGTACTTC.

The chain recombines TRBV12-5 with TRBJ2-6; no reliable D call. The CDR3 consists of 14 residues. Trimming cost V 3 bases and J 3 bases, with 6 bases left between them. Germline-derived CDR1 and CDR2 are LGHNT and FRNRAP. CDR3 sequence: CASGFGGGANVLTF. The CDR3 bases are TGTGCTAGTGGTTTCGGTGGTGGGGCCAACGTCCTGACTTTC.

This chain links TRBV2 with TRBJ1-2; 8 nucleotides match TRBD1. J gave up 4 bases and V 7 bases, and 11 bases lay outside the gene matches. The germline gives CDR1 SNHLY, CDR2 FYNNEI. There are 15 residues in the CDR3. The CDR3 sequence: CASIPQGQELYGYTF. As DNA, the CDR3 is TGTGCCAGCATACCCCAGGGACAGGAGCTCTATGGCTACACCTTC.

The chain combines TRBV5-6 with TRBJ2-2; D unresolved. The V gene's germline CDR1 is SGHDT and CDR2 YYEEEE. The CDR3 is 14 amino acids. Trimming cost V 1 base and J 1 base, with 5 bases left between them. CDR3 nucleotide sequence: TGTGCCAGCAGCTTGAACTGGAACACCGGGGAGCTGTTTTTT. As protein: CASSLNWNTGELFF.

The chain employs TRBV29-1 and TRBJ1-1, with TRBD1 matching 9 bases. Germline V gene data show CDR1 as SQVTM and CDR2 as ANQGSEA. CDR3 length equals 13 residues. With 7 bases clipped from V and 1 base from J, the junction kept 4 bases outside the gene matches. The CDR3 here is CSAGDRENTEAFF. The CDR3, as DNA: TGCAGCGCTGGGGACAGGGAGAACACTGAAGCTTTCTTT.

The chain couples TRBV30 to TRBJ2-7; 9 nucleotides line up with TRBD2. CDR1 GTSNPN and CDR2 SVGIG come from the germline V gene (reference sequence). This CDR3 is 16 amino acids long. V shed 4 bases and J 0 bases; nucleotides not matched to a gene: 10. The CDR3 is CAWTGPGTSPSYEQYF. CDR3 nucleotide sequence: TGTGCCTGGACCGGACCCGGGACTAGCCCCTCCTACGAGCAGTACTTC.

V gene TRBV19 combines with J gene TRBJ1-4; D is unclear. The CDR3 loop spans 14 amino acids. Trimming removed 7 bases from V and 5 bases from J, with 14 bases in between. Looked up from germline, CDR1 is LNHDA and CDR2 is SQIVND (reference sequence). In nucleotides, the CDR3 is TGTGCCAGTAAACGCGGCCCACCGAATGAAAAACTGTTTTTT. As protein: CASKRGPPNEKLFF. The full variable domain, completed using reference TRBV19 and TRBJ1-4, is DGGITQSPKYLFRKEGQNVTLSCEQNLNHDAMYWYRQDPGQGLRLIYYSQIVNDFQKGDIAEGYSVSREKKESFPLTVTSAQKNPTAFYLCASKRGPPNEKLFFGSGTQLSVL.

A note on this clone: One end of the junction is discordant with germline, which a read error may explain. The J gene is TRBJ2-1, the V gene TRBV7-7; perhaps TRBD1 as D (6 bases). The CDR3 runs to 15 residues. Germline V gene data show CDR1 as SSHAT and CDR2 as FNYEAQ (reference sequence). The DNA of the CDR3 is TGTGCTAGCAGCTCAGGGGAAGGCTTCTACAATGAGCAGTTCTTC. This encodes CASSSGEGFYNEQFF.

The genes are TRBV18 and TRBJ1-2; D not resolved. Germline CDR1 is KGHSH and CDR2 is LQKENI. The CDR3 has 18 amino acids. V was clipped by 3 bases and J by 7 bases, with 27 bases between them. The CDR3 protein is CASSPLPGPGLGEGGYTF. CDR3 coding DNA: TGTGCCAGCTCACCGCTACCTGGGCCGGGCCTCGGAGAGGGTGGCTACACCTTC.

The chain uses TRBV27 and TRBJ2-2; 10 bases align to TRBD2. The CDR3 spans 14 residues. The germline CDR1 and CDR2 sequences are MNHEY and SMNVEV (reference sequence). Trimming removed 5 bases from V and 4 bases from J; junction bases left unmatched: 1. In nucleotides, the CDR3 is TGTGCCAGCAGTCGACTAGCGGGCACCGGGGAGCTGTTTTTT. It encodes CASSRLAGTGELFF.

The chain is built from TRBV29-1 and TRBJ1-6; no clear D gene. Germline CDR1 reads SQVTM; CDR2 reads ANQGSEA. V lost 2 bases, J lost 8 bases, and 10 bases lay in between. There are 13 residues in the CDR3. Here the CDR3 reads CSVELAGDSPLHF. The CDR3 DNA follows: TGCAGCGTTGAATTGGCAGGCGATTCACCCCTCCACTTT.

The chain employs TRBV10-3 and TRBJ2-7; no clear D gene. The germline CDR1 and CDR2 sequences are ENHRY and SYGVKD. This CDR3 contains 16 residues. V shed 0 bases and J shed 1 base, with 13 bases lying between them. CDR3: CAISESPSLSSYEQYF. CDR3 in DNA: TGTGCCATCAGTGAGTCTCCCTCTCTAAGTTCCTACGAGCAGTACTTC.

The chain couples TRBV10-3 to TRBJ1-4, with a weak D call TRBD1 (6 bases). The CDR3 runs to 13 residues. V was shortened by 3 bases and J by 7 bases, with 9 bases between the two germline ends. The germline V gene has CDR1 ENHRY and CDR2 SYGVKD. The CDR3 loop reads CAISEKGGEKLFF. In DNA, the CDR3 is TGTGCCATCAGTGAAAAAGGGGGTGAAAAACTGTTTTTT.

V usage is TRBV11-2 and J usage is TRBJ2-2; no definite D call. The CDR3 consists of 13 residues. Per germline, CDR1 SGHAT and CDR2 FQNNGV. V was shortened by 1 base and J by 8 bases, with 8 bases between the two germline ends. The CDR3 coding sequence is TGTGCCAGCAGCTTAGGGTCTGCGGGGGAGCTGTTTTTT. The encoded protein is CASSLGSAGELFF.

The CDR3 sequence is CASGFQTGSGDYGYTF. The CDR3 nucleotides are TGTGCTAGTGGTTTTCAAACAGGTTCAGGAGACTATGGCTACACCTTC. The chain has TRBV12-5 and TRBJ1-2; weak D call: TRBD1 (5 bases). V lost 3 bases and J lost 3, with 17 bases in between. The CDR3 spans 16 residues. Germline-derived CDR1 and CDR2 are LGHNT and FRNRAP.

CDR3 sequence (DNA): TGTGCCAGCAACGGGGGACGTGCCACTGAAGCTTTCTTT. This sequence encodes CASNGGRATEAFF. The V call is TRBV28, the J call TRBJ1-1, with a weak D call TRBD1 (5 bases). CDR3 size: 13 residues. Trimming left V 7 bases short and J 4 bases short, with 13 bases between. Germline CDR1 reads MDHEN; CDR2 reads SYDVKM. Supplemented by reference TRBV28 and TRBJ1-1, the full variable domain reads DVKVTQSSRYLVKRTGEKVFLECVQDMDHENMFWYRQDPGLGLRLIYFSYDVKMKEKGDIPEGYSVSREKKERFSLILESASTNQTSMYLCASNGGRATEAFFGQGTRLTVV.

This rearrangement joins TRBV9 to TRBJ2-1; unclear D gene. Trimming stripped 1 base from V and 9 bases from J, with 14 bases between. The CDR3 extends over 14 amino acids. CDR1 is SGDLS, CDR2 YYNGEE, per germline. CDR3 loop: CASSVSGFDGEQFF. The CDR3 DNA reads TGTGCCAGCAGCGTATCAGGTTTTGACGGTGAGCAGTTCTTC.

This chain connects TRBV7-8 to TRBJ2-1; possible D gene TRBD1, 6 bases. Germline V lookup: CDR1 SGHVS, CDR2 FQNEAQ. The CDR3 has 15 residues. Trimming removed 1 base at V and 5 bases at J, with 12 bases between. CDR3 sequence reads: CASSLEGTFNNEQFF. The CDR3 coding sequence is TGTGCCAGCAGCTTAGAAGGGACATTTAACAATGAGCAGTTCTTC.

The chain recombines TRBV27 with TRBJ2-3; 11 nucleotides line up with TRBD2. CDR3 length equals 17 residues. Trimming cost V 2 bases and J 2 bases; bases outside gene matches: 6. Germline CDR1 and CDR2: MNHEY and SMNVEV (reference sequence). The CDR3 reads CASSLGSGGVNTDTQYF. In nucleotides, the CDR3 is TGTGCCAGCAGTTTAGGTAGCGGGGGGGTAAACACAGATACGCAGTATTTT.

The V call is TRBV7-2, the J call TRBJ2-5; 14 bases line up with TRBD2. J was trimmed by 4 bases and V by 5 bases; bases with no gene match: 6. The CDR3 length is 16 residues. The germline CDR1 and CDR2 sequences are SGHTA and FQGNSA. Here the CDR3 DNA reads TGTGCCAGCAGCAATCCCGGGACTAGCGGGAGAGAGACCCAGTACTTC. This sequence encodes CASSNPGTSGRETQYF.

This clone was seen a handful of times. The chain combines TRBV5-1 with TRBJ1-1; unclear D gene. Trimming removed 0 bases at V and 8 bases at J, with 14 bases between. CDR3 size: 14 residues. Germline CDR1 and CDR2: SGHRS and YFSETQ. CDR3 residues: CASSLVQAGGEAFF. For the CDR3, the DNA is TGCGCCAGCAGCTTGGTTCAGGCGGGTGGCGAAGCTTTCTTT.

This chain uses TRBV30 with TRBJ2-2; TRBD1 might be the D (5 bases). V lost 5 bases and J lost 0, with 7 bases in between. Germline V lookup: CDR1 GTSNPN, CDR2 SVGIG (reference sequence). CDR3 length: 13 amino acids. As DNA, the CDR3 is TGTGCCTGGGACAGCGCGAACACCGGGGAGCTGTTTTTT. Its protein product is CAWDSANTGELFF. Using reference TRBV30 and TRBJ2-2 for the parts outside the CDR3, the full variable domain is SQTIHQWPATLVQPVGSPLSLECTVEGTSNPNLYWYRQAAGRGLQLLFYSVGIGQISSEVPQNLSASRPQDRQFILSSKKLLLSDSGFYLCAWDSANTGELFFGEGSRLTVL.

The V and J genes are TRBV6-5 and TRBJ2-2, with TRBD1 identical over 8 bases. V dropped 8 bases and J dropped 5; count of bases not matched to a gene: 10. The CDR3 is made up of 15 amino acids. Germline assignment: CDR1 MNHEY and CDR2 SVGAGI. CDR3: CASCSRDRLTGELFF. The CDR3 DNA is TGTGCCAGCTGCTCACGGGACAGGCTAACCGGGGAGCTGTTTTTT.